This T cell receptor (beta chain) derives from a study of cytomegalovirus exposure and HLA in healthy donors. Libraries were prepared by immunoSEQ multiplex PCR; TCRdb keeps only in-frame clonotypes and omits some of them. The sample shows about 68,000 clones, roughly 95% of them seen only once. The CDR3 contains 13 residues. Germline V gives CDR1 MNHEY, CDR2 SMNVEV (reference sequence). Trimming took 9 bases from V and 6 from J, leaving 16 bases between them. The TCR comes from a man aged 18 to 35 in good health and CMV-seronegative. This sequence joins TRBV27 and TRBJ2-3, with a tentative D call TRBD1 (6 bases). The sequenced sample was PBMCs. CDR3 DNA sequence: TGTGCCAGTAGGACAGCTCCTGGGGATACGCAGTATTTT. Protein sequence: CASRTAPGDTQYF.